Presented here are 15 T cell receptor beta chains from one specimen sequenced in a study of shared clonotypes between healthy human individuals. The protocol was immunoSEQ multiplex PCR, while the TCRdb copy is restricted to in-frame clones and leaves out a portion. The table records around 1.9 million clones, about 93% of them present only once. Only CD45RO-negative cells positively selected for CCR7 counted as naive CD8 cells, so terminally differentiated effector memory CD45RA+ cells were excluded. Input material: naive CD8+ T cells from PBMCs. Every receptor here comes from a man aged 18 to 30 in good health. Some clones in this sample may be carry-over from other donors' samples.

The chain is built from TRBV27 and TRBJ2-3; the D gene is possibly TRBD2 (7 bases). Per germline, CDR1 MNHEY and CDR2 SMNVEV (reference sequence). This CDR3 is 14 amino acids long. With 2 bases removed from V and 9 bases from J, the gap between germline ends came to 15 bases. CDR3 DNA sequence: TGTGCCAGCAGTTTACGAGGGAGGGGACAAACGCAGTATTTT. It encodes CASSLRGRGQTQYF.

As regards this clone: The same CDR3 can be traced to other DNA sequences in this sample. V gene TRBV28 combines with J gene TRBJ2-7, with D possibly matching TRBD1 (6 bases). The germline V gene has CDR1 MDHEN and CDR2 SYDVKM. The length of the CDR3 is 12 residues. V lost 3 bases and J 7 bases, leaving 10 bases between the germline ends. The CDR3 protein is CASSFFRGEQYF. In nucleotides, the CDR3 is TGTGCCAGCAGTTTCTTCAGGGGTGAGCAGTACTTC.

J is TRBJ1-5 and V is TRBV7-9; D may be TRBD1 (5 bases). In germline, CDR1 is SEHNR, CDR2 FQNEAQ (reference sequence). V lost 6 bases to trimming and J lost 3 bases, with 12 bases between them. The CDR3 has 14 residues. The chain's CDR3 is CASSLGTDNQPQHF. CDR3 nucleotide sequence: TGTGCCAGCAGTTTGGGGACGGACAATCAGCCCCAGCATTTT.

This chain uses TRBV2 with TRBJ2-7, with D uncertain. The germline V gene encodes CDR1 SNHLY and CDR2 FYNNEI. V was pared by 8 bases and J by 3 bases, with 20 bases between. This CDR3 region has 15 residues. In nucleotides, the CDR3 is TGTGCCAGCGCCGCCGGGCCACAGCCCTTCTACGAGCAGTACTTC. Translated, it gives CASAAGPQPFYEQYF.

This sequence joins TRBV27 and TRBJ2-2, with TRBD2 identical over 8 bases. Germline V CDR1 and CDR2: MNHEY, SMNVEV (reference sequence). CDR3 length: 18 residues. The junction had 13 bases not matched to a gene; V was cut back by 7 bases and J by 0 bases. CDR3 sequence: CASTWLGSGISNTGELFF. The CDR3 nucleotides read TGTGCCAGCACTTGGTTGGGTAGCGGGATATCGAACACCGGGGAGCTGTTTTTT.

The table lists this clone with a count of one. V gene TRBV9 combines with J gene TRBJ2-1; D not certain. V was clipped by 0 bases and J by 8 bases, with 9 bases between them. This CDR3 has 13 amino acids. Germline loops: CDR1 SGDLS, CDR2 YYNGEE. The CDR3 region is CASSVGSEYEQFF. CDR3 DNA sequence: TGTGCCAGCAGCGTAGGATCGGAGTATGAGCAGTTCTTC.

The table lists this clone with a few counts. The chain couples TRBV7-9 to TRBJ1-1; D gene ambiguous. The CDR3 length is 14 residues. Trimming took 5 bases from V and 4 from J, leaving 14 bases between them. Germline V gives CDR1 SEHNR, CDR2 FQNEAQ (reference sequence). Here the CDR3 DNA reads TGTGCCAGCAGCCGGGTCGGGGAGGGCACTGAAGCTTTCTTT. It codes for CASSRVGEGTEAFF.

This clone was counted a single time. The genes are TRBV7-8 and TRBJ1-2; D is unresolved. The CDR3 is made up of 13 amino acids. The germline V gene encodes CDR1 SGHVS and CDR2 FQNEAQ. V lost 5 bases and J lost 8, with 15 bases in between. CDR3 in amino acids: CASSRQGLGGYTF. DNA of the CDR3: TGTGCCAGCAGCAGACAAGGCCTCGGGGGCTACACCTTC.

The chain joins TRBV5-1 to TRBJ1-5; D not certain. The CDR3 spans 15 residues. The V gene lost 0 bases and the J gene lost 6 bases, with 13 bases spanning the gap. CDR1 and CDR2 from the germline V gene are SGHRS and YFSETQ. The CDR3 region has the DNA TGCGCCAGCAGCTTGGATCGGGGAACGGGTCAGCCCCAGCATTTT. Translating it yields CASSLDRGTGQPQHF.

The J gene is TRBJ1-5, the V gene TRBV19; 7 positions agree with TRBD1. This CDR3 contains 12 residues. CDR1 is LNHDA and CDR2 is SQIVND in the germline V gene (reference sequence). V trimming: 8 bases; J trimming: 7 bases; junction bases outside the gene matches: 5. The CDR3 DNA reads TGTGCCAGTGCAGGGGGATGGCAGCCCCAGCATTTT. This translates into CASAGGWQPQHF.

The chain recombines TRBV7-9 with TRBJ2-5; maybe TRBD1 (6 bases). This CDR3 has 14 residues. V was clipped by 5 bases and J by 5 bases, with 15 bases between them. Germline-derived CDR1 and CDR2 are SEHNR and FQNEAQ (reference sequence). As DNA, the CDR3 is TGTGCCAGCAGCCCAGGGGTCGAACATGAGACCCAGTACTTC. Residues: CASSPGVEHETQYF.

The chain recombines TRBV29-1 with TRBJ2-7; D remains unclear. The CDR3 loop spans 15 amino acids. The germline CDR1 and CDR2 sequences are SQVTM and ANQGSEA. V was trimmed by 0 bases and J by 1 base, leaving 13 bases between them. The CDR3 DNA reads TGCAGCGTTGAAGATGAGGTAAACACGTCCTACGAGCAGTACTTC. Amino acid sequence: CSVEDEVNTSYEQYF.

The chain is built from TRBV19 and TRBJ1-2; 7 positions agree with TRBD1. This CDR3 contains 14 residues. Per germline, CDR1 LNHDA and CDR2 SQIVND (reference sequence). Trimming took 6 bases from V and 8 from J; bases not matched to a gene: 12. The CDR3 is CASRPAGGIEGYTF. CDR3 bases: TGTGCCAGTAGGCCTGCAGGGGGTATTGAGGGCTACACCTTC.

On this clone: Other DNA sequences of this sample code for an identical CDR3. The J gene is TRBJ2-5, the V gene TRBV28, with D perhaps matching TRBD2 (5 bases). The V end was cut by 5 bases, the J end by 0 bases, with 10 bases between. Germline V lookup: CDR1 MDHEN, CDR2 SYDVKM. This CDR3 is 14 amino acids long. The CDR3 DNA follows: TGTGCCAGCAGTCGTACGGGGAACCAAGAGACCCAGTACTTC. Encoded protein: CASSRTGNQETQYF.

The chain combines TRBV6-5 with TRBJ2-1, with TRBD1 identical over 11 bases. With 6 bases clipped from V and 7 bases from J, the junction kept 8 bases outside the gene matches. The CDR3 extends over 15 amino acids. Germline CDR1 reads MNHEY; CDR2 reads SVGAGI. CDR3 bases: TGTGCCAGCAGACCGGACAGGGGGCATAAAAATGAGCAGTTCTTC. It codes for CASRPDRGHKNEQFF.